This T cell receptor (beta chain) was recovered during a study of T cell responses to AZD1222 COVID-19 vaccine. Germline CDR1 LGHNA, CDR2 YSLEER. V shed 0 bases, J shed 10 bases, and the junction held 5 bases outside the gene matches. The CDR3 extends over 15 amino acids. The analysis combined second doses at about 4 or about 12 weeks. Notes on the study in general: Only a handful of AZD1222 recipients, several in all, had baseline seropositivity. The repertoires were collected only after the peak T cell response.

Libraries were prepared by immunoSEQ multiplex PCR; TCRdb keeps only in-frame clonotypes and omits some of them. Of over 150,000 clones listed, 94% were seen once; the top ten hold around 1.6%. This clone was recorded a few times. Its target is not known. The sample was peripheral blood, taken 28 days after the second AZD1222 dose. The receptor comes from an adult who received the AZD1222 COVID-19 vaccine. The chain is built from TRBV4-3 and TRBJ2-1, with 11 positions matching TRBD2. Here the CDR3 reads CASSQDLAGGREQFF. As DNA, the CDR3 is TGCGCCAGCAGCCAAGATCTAGCGGGGGGAAGGGAGCAGTTCTTC.